Listed below are T cell receptor beta chains from one sample, sequenced in a study of blood T cell repertoires in COVID-19. TCRdb's copy holds only in-frame clones and misses some; the assay was immunoSEQ multiplex PCR. The table lists roughly 240,000 clones, 80% to 90% of them singletons, with 0.85% to 0.9% in the top ten. The sequenced sample consisted of PBMCs or T cells enriched from blood (not recorded which). The receptors shown here come from a man aged 45-60 years who had been exposed to COVID-19. Each CDR3 is given with its conserved first and last residue. A D gene is named only where the DNA matches it firmly. Not all rows give a size; the values are once, few, many and, for expanded clones, a class.

j_gene,d_gene,abundance,v_gene,CDR3aa,CDR3nt
TRBJ2-7,TRBD1,NA,TRBV7-9,CASSGQGSYEQYF,TGTGCCAGCAGCGGACAGGGGTCGTACGAGCAGTACTTC
TRBJ1-1,NA,NA,TRBV3-1/TRBV3-2,CASSPAGTEAFF,TGTGCCAGCAGCCCCGCGGGCACTGAAGCTTTCTTT
TRBJ2-3,NA,NA,TRBV7-3,CASSLSGGNTDTQYF,TGTGCCAGCAGCTTAAGCGGTGGTAACACAGATACGCAGTATTTT
TRBJ1-1,TRBD1,NA,TRBV9,CASSPNRGGTEAFF,TGTGCCAGCAGCCCCAACAGGGGTGGCACTGAAGCTTTCTTT
TRBJ2-4,NA,NA,TRBV19,CASSGTATSAGEIQYF,TGTGCCAGTAGCGGGACAGCCACCTCAGCGGGGGAAATTCAGTACTTC
TRBJ1-4,TRBD1,once,TRBV5-1,CASSFRPTGGLWGTNEKLFF,TGCGCCAGCAGTTTTAGACCTACAGGGGGTTTATGGGGAACTAATGAAAAACTGTTTTTT
TRBJ2-4,NA,NA,TRBV5-1,CASSWDSGTANIQYF,TGCGCCAGCAGCTGGGATTCAGGGACTGCAAACATTCAGTACTTC
TRBJ1-4,NA,NA,TRBV5-1,CASSPSGTAGEKLFF,TGCGCCAGCAGCCCATCCGGGACCGCGGGAGAAAAACTGTTTTTT
TRBJ1-5,TRBD1,once,TRBV19,CASSIRGTGDADHQPQHF,TGTGCCAGTAGTATAAGAGGGACAGGGGACGCCGACCATCAGCCCCAGCATTTT
TRBJ1-4,TRBD1,NA,TRBV27,CASSPSRQGAEKLFF,TGTGCCAGCAGTCCCTCCCGACAGGGAGCGGAAAAACTGTTTTTT
TRBJ2-7,NA,NA,TRBV18,CASSPSVVTYEQYF,TGTGCCAGCTCACCGTCAGTTGTAACCTACGAGCAGTACTTC
TRBJ2-2,TRBD1,NA,TRBV12-3/TRBV12-4,CASSWTGGELFF,TGTGCCAGCAGTTGGACAGGTGGGGAGCTGTTTTTT
TRBJ2-2,NA,NA,TRBV7-3,CASSRQPGLPGRTGELFF,TGTGCCAGCAGCCGACAACCGGGACTCCCCGGACGGACCGGGGAGCTGTTTTTT
TRBJ2-3,NA,NA,TRBV5-1,CASSLGGRGDTQYF,TGCGCCAGCAGCTTGGGGGGGCGAGGAGATACGCAGTATTTT
TRBJ2-2,TRBD1,NA,TRBV18,CASSPPGQGNTGELFF,TGTGCCAGCTCACCTCCGGGACAGGGGAACACCGGGGAGCTGTTTTTT
TRBJ1-5,TRBD1,NA,TRBV6-1,CASSEALTGTGNQPQHF,TGTGCCAGCAGTGAAGCCTTGACAGGGACCGGCAATCAGCCCCAGCATTTT
TRBJ1-2,NA,once,TRBV6-1,CASSEFQGAYGYTF,TGTGCCAGCAGTGAATTCCAGGGCGCCTATGGCTACACCTTC
TRBJ1-2,NA,few,TRBV12-3/TRBV12-4,CASSVTGTYGYTF,TGTGCCAGCAGTGTAACAGGGACCTATGGCTACACCTTC
TRBJ1-5,NA,NA,TRBV9,CASGMGRNQPQHF,TGTGCCAGCGGAATGGGGCGCAATCAGCCCCAGCATTTT
TRBJ1-1,TRBD1,few,TRBV19,CASRTGSEITEAFF,TGTGCCAGTAGGACAGGGTCGGAGATCACTGAAGCTTTCTTT
TRBJ2-3,NA,NA,TRBV12-3/TRBV12-4,CASSSRRTDTQYF,TGTGCCAGCAGTTCCAGGCGCACAGATACGCAGTATTTT
TRBJ1-5,TRBD1,NA,TRBV2,CASSAQGYDQPQHF,TGTGCCAGCAGTGCACAGGGGTACGATCAGCCCCAGCATTTT
TRBJ1-2,NA,NA,TRBV29-1,CSVEDRSFYGYTF,TGCAGCGTTGAAGATCGGTCCTTCTATGGCTACACCTTC
TRBJ1-3,NA,NA,TRBV6-2/TRBV6-3,CASSYQGTRSGNTIYF,TGTGCCAGCAGTTATCAGGGAACTCGCTCTGGAAACACCATATATTTT
TRBJ1-5,NA,NA,TRBV21-1,CASSTLLARGTEDQPQHF,TGTGCCAGCAGCACTCTGCTGGCGAGGGGGACGGAAGATCAGCCCCAGCATTTT
TRBJ1-3,TRBD1,NA,TRBV3-1/TRBV3-2,CASSHGQASGNTIYF,TGTGCCAGCAGCCATGGACAGGCCTCTGGAAACACCATATATTTT
TRBJ1-2,TRBD1,NA,TRBV18,CASSPGQPMSYTF,TGTGCCAGCTCACCGGGACAGCCTATGAGCTACACCTTC
TRBJ2-5,TRBD1,NA,TRBV24-1,CATSGQQGYQETQYF,TGTGCCACCAGTGGGCAACAGGGGTACCAAGAGACCCAGTACTTC
TRBJ1-2,NA,NA,TRBV4-1,CASSQDLQGKILYGYTF,TGCGCCAGCAGCCAAGATCTGCAGGGTAAAATTTTATATGGCTACACCTTC
TRBJ2-5,TRBD1,NA,TRBV9,CASSEGPGTGYGASQETQYF,TGTGCCAGCAGCGAGGGCCCCGGGACAGGGTATGGGGCCTCCCAAGAGACCCAGTACTTC
TRBJ1-1,NA,NA,TRBV18,CASSPLQGRTSEAFF,TGTGCCAGCTCACCACTACAGGGAAGAACAAGTGAAGCTTTCTTT
TRBJ1-1,NA,few,TRBV7-4,CASSPAVSRGLCTEAFF,TGTGCCAGCAGCCCGGCGGTCTCGCGGGGGCTTTGCACTGAAGCTTTCTTT
TRBJ1-3,NA,NA,TRBV28,CASSISYSGNTIYF,TGTGCCAGCAGTATTTCCTACTCTGGAAACACCATATATTTT